A single sample is the source of the 28 T cell receptor beta chains below, sequenced in a study of beta chain features in type 1 diabetes. Study-wide results and caveats: Moderate but significant shortening of TCRB CDR3s was recorded in all four CD4+ subsets from Type 1 diabetes patients.

Of the isolated RNA, all was reverse transcribed, and so the sequenced material was expressed TCRB transcripts. Profiling relied on immunoSEQ multiplex PCR, and the TCRdb table lists in-frame clones only, not all of them. The profile covers over 150,000 clones, with roughly 7.1% appearing a single time and approximately 0.87% taken by the ten largest. The antigens these receptors bind are not known. The sequencing sample was made of central memory CD4+ T cells from blood. The source is a woman in her forties with type 1 diabetes.

The rearrangement joins TRBV27 to TRBJ2-7, with TRBD1 identical over 7 bases. There are 14 residues in the CDR3. Looked up from germline, CDR1 is MNHEY and CDR2 is SMNVEV (reference sequence). Trimming at V came to 6 bases and at J to 2 bases, leaving 7 bases not matched to a gene. Here the CDR3 reads CASSRQGEAYEQYF. The CDR3 region has the DNA TGTGCCAGCAGCAGACAGGGTGAAGCCTACGAGCAGTACTTC.

The genes are TRBV6-4 and TRBJ2-2; D is perhaps TRBD2 (5 bases). With 4 bases removed from V and 4 bases from J, the gap between germline ends came to 7 bases. The CDR3 covers 13 residues. Germline V lookup: CDR1 MRHNA, CDR2 SNTAGT. The CDR3: CASSVEATGELFF. In DNA form, the CDR3 reads TGTGCCAGCAGTGTGGAGGCCACCGGGGAGCTGTTTTTT.

The chain uses TRBV10-3 and TRBJ1-3; 11 positions agree with TRBD1. With V trimmed by 5 bases and J by 2 bases, 5 bases remained unmatched. The CDR3 is made up of 16 amino acids. The germline V gene encodes CDR1 ENHRY and CDR2 SYGVKD. DNA of the CDR3: TGTGCCATCAGTTCCGGGACAGGGGGACCTGGAAACACCATATATTTT. Its translation is CAISSGTGGPGNTIYF.

This chain links TRBV7-3 with TRBJ1-2; D unresolved. The CDR3 runs 13 residues. Deletions cut 2 bases from V and 7 bases from J, with 11 bases between. Germline V gene data show CDR1 as SGHTA and CDR2 as FQGTGA. CDR3 nucleotides: TGTGCCAGCAGCTTAGAAGGGAGGGTTGGCTACACCTTC. Translation: CASSLEGRVGYTF.

The chain couples TRBV7-2 to TRBJ2-7, with 10 bases fitting TRBD2. V was clipped by 2 bases and J by 2 bases; unmatched bases: 3. The CDR3 loop spans 15 amino acids. Germline loops: CDR1 SGHTA, CDR2 FQGNSA. CDR3 sequence reads: CASSLSTSGTYEQYF. CDR3 DNA sequence: TGTGCCAGCAGCTTATCAACTAGCGGGACCTACGAGCAGTACTTC.

This clone showed up just a few times. J is TRBJ1-5 and V is TRBV11-2, with D tentatively TRBD1 (6 bases). V dropped 3 bases and J dropped 7 bases, with 16 bases sitting between them. The CDR3 totals 15 residues. Per the germline V gene, CDR1 is SGHAT and CDR2 is FQNNGV. This CDR3 is CASSLQGNGGQPQHF. CDR3 nucleotides: TGTGCCAGCAGCTTGCAGGGGAATGGAGGACAGCCCCAGCATTTT.

The table lists this clone with many counts. The chain links TRBV29-1 to TRBJ2-7; TRBD1 matches 10 bases. This CDR3 is 13 amino acids long. The germline CDR1 and CDR2 sequences are SQVTM and ANQGSEA. V trimming: 4 bases; J trimming: 3 bases; junction bases outside the gene matches: 3. CDR3 amino acids: CSVGGQGNYEQYF. The CDR3 bases are TGCAGCGTTGGGGGACAGGGGAACTACGAGCAGTACTTC.

The V call is TRBV30, the J call TRBJ1-2; D is perhaps TRBD1 (6 bases). Trimming stripped 4 bases from V and 7 bases from J, with 16 bases between. The germline gives CDR1 GTSNPN, CDR2 SVGIG (reference sequence). This CDR3 region has 13 residues. The CDR3 reads CAWIRSQGTGYTF. DNA for the CDR3: TGTGCCTGGATTCGTTCCCAGGGGACTGGCTACACCTTC.

In this sample, this clone turned up a few times. The J gene is TRBJ2-3, the V gene TRBV28, with D tentatively TRBD2 (5 bases). The V end lost 5 bases, the J end lost 2 bases, and 14 bases lay between the germline ends. CDR3 length: 15 residues. CDR1 and CDR2 from the germline V gene are MDHEN and SYDVKM. CDR3: CASSPSGGYTDTQYF. The CDR3 DNA sequence: TGTGCCAGCAGTCCCAGCGGCGGATACACAGATACGCAGTATTTT.

This clone showed up just a few times. This chain uses TRBV9 with TRBJ2-1; 7 bases fit TRBD2. Trimming cost V 2 bases and J 6 bases; bases outside gene matches: 8. This CDR3 spans 15 amino acids. CDR1 SGDLS and CDR2 YYNGEE come from the germline V gene. The CDR3 here is CASSVIWGGGNEQFF. CDR3 in DNA: TGTGCCAGCAGCGTTATATGGGGCGGGGGCAATGAGCAGTTCTTC.

In this sample, this clone turned up a few times. The same CDR3 also results from other DNA sequences found in this sample. This chain connects TRBV7-9 to TRBJ1-5; tentatively, D is TRBD1 (6 bases). V gave up 1 base and J gave up 9 bases, with 7 bases separating them. The CDR3 contains 12 residues. In germline, CDR1 is SEHNR, CDR2 FQNEAQ (reference sequence). The CDR3 protein is CASSLEGVPQHF. CDR3 coding DNA: TGTGCCAGCAGCTTAGAGGGGGTGCCCCAGCATTTT.

The chain couples TRBV18 to TRBJ2-7; 9 bases map to TRBD1. With V trimmed by 0 bases and J by 2 bases, 5 bases remained unmatched. The V gene's germline CDR1 is KGHSH and CDR2 LQKENI. The CDR3 length is 16 residues. CDR3 amino acids: CASSPPGYRGPYEQYF. The CDR3 nucleotides are TGTGCCAGCTCACCACCGGGGTACAGGGGGCCCTACGAGCAGTACTTC.

The chain joins TRBV5-4 to TRBJ1-1; D possibly corresponds to TRBD1 (5 bases). This CDR3 region has 15 residues. Trimming removed 1 base at V and 0 bases at J, with 10 bases between. CDR1 is SGHNT, CDR2 YYREEE, per germline (reference sequence). CDR3 in DNA: TGTGCCAGCAGCTTGCAGGGCAGAATGAACACTGAAGCTTTCTTT. Its translation is CASSLQGRMNTEAFF.

The chain employs TRBV29-1 and TRBJ2-7; 7 bases align to TRBD1. After removal of 7 bases from V and 3 bases from J, the junction contained 12 bases not matched to a gene. The germline V gene has CDR1 SQVTM and CDR2 ANQGSEA. The CDR3 is made up of 14 amino acids. CDR3 nucleotides: TGCAGCGCTGCCAGGACAGGACGTGTCTACGAGCAGTACTTC. This encodes CSAARTGRVYEQYF.

The sample holds a few counts of this clone. This chain connects TRBV30 to TRBJ2-6; 7 bases are shared with TRBD1. Germline V gene lookup returns CDR1 GTSNPN and CDR2 SVGIG (reference sequence). Trimming cost V 4 bases and J 0 bases; bases outside gene matches: 12. CDR3 length equals 18 residues. The CDR3 DNA reads TGTGCCTGGACAGTATACAGGGGCCAAGTCTCTGGGGCCAACGTCCTGACTTTC. Translated: CAWTVYRGQVSGANVLTF.

The V gene is TRBV7-9, the J gene TRBJ1-1; D is ambiguous. Trimming stripped 11 bases from V and 8 bases from J, with 15 bases between. CDR3 length equals 11 residues. Germline loops: CDR1 SEHNR, CDR2 FQNEAQ (reference sequence). CDR3 nucleotide sequence: TGTGCCGTCCTCGGTAGCGGGGAAGCTTTCTTT. This codes for CAVLGSGEAFF.

A few counts support this clone. The chain recombines TRBV2 with TRBJ2-7; no definite D call. Trimming removed 7 bases from V and 7 bases from J, with 17 bases in between. CDR3 size: 13 residues. Germline V CDR1 and CDR2: SNHLY, FYNNEI. CDR3 coding DNA: TGTGCCAGCACGTGGGCCGGCCCTCAGGAGCAGTACTTC. It yields the protein CASTWAGPQEQYF.

The V and J genes are TRBV29-1 and TRBJ1-2; 9 positions agree with TRBD1. V trimming: 4 bases; J trimming: 4 bases; junction bases outside the gene matches: 4. Germline-derived CDR1 and CDR2 are SQVTM and ANQGSEA. The CDR3 is 13 amino acids. CDR3: CSVGDRAPYGYTF. The CDR3 DNA sequence: TGCAGCGTTGGGGACAGGGCCCCCTATGGCTACACCTTC.

This chain joins TRBV19 and TRBJ2-7, with TRBD2 as a possible D gene (6 bases). V dropped 3 bases and J dropped 6 bases, with 15 bases sitting between them. From germline, CDR1 is LNHDA and CDR2 SQIVND (reference sequence). CDR3 length: 14 amino acids. CDR3 loop: CASSMGGGSSEQYF. CDR3 nucleotide sequence: TGTGCCAGTAGTATGGGAGGCGGATCAAGCGAGCAGTACTTC.

This chain connects TRBV7-2 to TRBJ2-2; D is possibly TRBD1 (6 bases). V lost 8 bases, J lost 1 base, and 14 bases lay in between. CDR1 and CDR2 (germline): SGHTA, FQGNSA. The CDR3 spans 15 residues. CDR3 protein: CASLPDRQNTGELFF. CDR3 nucleotides: TGTGCCAGCCTCCCGGACAGACAGAACACCGGGGAGCTGTTTTTT.

The CDR3 nucleotides are TGTGCCAGCAGTGATATGTGGGCGACTGAAGCTTTCTTT. Amino acid sequence: CASSDMWATEAFF. The chain recombines TRBV6-1 with TRBJ1-1; the D is unclear. Germline-derived CDR1 and CDR2 are MNHNS and SASEGT. V lost 3 bases, J lost 5 bases, and 10 bases lay in between. The CDR3 extends over 13 amino acids.

This clone was counted only a few times. The chain links TRBV19 to TRBJ1-2; TRBD1 might be the D (6 bases). The CDR3 runs to 12 residues. Germline CDR1 is LNHDA and CDR2 is SQIVND (reference sequence). V shed 7 bases and J shed 4 bases, with 10 bases lying between them. CDR3 region: CASTGQSYGYTF. In DNA, the CDR3 is TGTGCCAGTACAGGACAGAGCTATGGCTACACCTTC.

The chain employs TRBV9 and TRBJ2-5; D gene ambiguous. Trimming cost V 0 bases and J 5 bases, with 17 bases left between them. The germline CDR1 and CDR2 sequences are SGDLS and YYNGEE. The CDR3 length is 16 residues. The CDR3 sequence is CASSVGVSEEMETQYF. CDR3 nucleotides: TGTGCCAGCAGCGTAGGCGTTTCCGAGGAGATGGAGACCCAGTACTTC.

The genes are TRBV7-2 and TRBJ2-2, with 13 bases identical to TRBD2. With V trimmed by 6 bases and J by 0 bases, 1 base remained unmatched. The length of the CDR3 is 16 residues. Germline V gene sequence: CDR1 SGHTA, CDR2 FQGNSA. The DNA of the CDR3 is TGTGCCAGCAGTGGGACTAGCGGGGCGAACACCGGGGAGCTGTTTTTT. Its protein product is CASSGTSGANTGELFF. Together with reference TRBV7-2 and TRBJ2-2, the CDR3 gives the full variable domain: GAGVSQSPSNKVTEKGKDVELRCDPISGHTALYWYRQSLGQGLEFLIYFQGNSAPDKSGLPSDRFSAERTGGSVSTLTIQRTQQEDSAVYLCASSGTSGANTGELFFGEGSRLTVL.

In its sample, this clone was seen a few times. CDR3 sequence (DNA): TGTGCCAGCGGATTACTAGCGGAGGACGGGACCCAGTACTTC. The encoded protein is CASGLLAEDGTQYF. This chain connects TRBV9 to TRBJ2-5, with 8 nucleotides matching TRBD2. This CDR3 is built from 14 residues. The J segment lost 7 bases and the V segment lost 7 bases, leaving 12 bases of the junction unmatched. Germline V gives CDR1 SGDLS, CDR2 YYNGEE.

The rearrangement links TRBV5-1 to TRBJ2-5; D might be TRBD1 (5 bases). Germline CDR1 SGHRS, CDR2 YFSETQ. V lost 5 bases to trimming and J lost 2 bases, with 10 bases between them. The CDR3 loop spans 13 amino acids. The CDR3 DNA reads as TGCGCCAGCAGGACAGAACCTCAAGAGACCCAGTACTTC. Translation gives CASRTEPQETQYF.

The chain couples TRBV7-8 to TRBJ2-1, with D hard to call. In germline, CDR1 is SGHVS, CDR2 FQNEAQ. The CDR3 is 14 residues long. Trimming took 5 bases from V and 4 from J, leaving 12 bases between them. CDR3 bases: TGTGCCAGCAGCCCAACCGCGGCTTACAATGAGCAGTTCTTC. This sequence encodes CASSPTAAYNEQFF. The full variable domain, completed using reference TRBV7-8 and TRBJ2-1, is GAGVSQSPRYKVAKRGQDVALRCDPISGHVSLFWYQQALGQGPEFLTYFQNEAQLDKSGLPSDRFFAERPEGSVSTLKIQRTQQEDSAVYLCASSPTAAYNEQFFGPGTRLTVL.

This chain joins TRBV18 and TRBJ1-5; 8 bases agree with TRBD1. Germline assignment: CDR1 KGHSH and CDR2 LQKENI. After removal of 3 bases from V and 7 bases from J, the junction contained 11 bases not matched to a gene. The CDR3 sequence is 16 residues long. The CDR3 reads CASSPSDYRGGQPQHF. The CDR3 DNA reads TGTGCCAGCTCACCGTCAGATTACAGGGGGGGACAGCCCCAGCATTTT.